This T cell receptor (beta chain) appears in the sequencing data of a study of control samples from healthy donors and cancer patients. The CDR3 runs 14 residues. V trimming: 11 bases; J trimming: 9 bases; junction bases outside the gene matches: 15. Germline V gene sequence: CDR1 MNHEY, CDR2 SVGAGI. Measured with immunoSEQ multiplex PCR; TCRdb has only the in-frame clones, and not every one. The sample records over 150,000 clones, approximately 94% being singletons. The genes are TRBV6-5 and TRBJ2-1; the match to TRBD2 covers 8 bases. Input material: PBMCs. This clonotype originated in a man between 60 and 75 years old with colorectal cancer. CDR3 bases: TGTGCCGTTTGTATCGGGGGGGATATATGTGAGCAGTTCTTC. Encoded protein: CAVCIGGDICEQFF.